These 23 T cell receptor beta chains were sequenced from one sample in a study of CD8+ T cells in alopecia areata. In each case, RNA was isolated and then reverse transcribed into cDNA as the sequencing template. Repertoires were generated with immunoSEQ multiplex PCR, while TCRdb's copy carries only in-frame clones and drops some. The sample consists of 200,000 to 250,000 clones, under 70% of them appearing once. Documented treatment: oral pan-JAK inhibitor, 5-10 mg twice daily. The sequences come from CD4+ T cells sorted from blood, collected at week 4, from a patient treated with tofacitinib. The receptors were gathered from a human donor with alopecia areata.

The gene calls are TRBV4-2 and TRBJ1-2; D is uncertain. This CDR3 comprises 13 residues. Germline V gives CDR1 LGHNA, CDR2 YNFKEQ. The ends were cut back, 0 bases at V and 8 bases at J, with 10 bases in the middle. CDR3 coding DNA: TGTGCCAGCAGCCAAGACTGGGTCGGGGGCTACACCTTC. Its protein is CASSQDWVGGYTF.

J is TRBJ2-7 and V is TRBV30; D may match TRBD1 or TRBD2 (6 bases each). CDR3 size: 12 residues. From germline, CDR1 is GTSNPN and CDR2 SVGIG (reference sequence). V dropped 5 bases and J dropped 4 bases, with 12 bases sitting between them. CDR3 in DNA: TGTGCCTGGGGGAGAGGGGGGTACGAGCAGTACTTC. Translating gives CAWGRGGYEQYF. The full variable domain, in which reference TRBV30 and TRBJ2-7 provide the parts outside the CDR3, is SQTIHQWPATLVQPVGSPLSLECTVEGTSNPNLYWYRQAAGRGLQLLFYSVGIGQISSEVPQNLSASRPQDRQFILSSKKLLLSDSGFYLCAWGRGGYEQYFGPGTRLTVT.

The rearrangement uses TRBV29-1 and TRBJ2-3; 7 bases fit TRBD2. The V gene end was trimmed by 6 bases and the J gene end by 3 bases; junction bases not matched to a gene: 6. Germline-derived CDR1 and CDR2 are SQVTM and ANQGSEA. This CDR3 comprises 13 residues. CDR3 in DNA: TGCAGCGTCGCAGCGGGGTGGACAGATACGCAGTATTTT. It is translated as CSVAAGWTDTQYF.

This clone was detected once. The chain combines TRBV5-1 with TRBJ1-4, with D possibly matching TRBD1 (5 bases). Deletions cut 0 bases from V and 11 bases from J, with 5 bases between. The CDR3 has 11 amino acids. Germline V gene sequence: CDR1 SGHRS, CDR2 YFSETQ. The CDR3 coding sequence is TGCGCCAGCAGCTTGGAGGGGAAACTGTTTTTT. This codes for CASSLEGKLFF.

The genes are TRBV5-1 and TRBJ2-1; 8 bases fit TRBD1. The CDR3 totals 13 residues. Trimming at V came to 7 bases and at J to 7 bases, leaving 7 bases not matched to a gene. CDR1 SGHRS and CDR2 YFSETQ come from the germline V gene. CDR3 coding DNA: TGCGCCAGCTGGGACAGGAGTAATAATGAGCAGTTCTTC. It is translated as CASWDRSNNEQFF.

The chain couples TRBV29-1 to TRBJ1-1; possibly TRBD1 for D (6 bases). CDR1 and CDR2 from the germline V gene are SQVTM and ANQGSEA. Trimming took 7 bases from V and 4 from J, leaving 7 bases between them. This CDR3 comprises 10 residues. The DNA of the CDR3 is TGCAGCGCACAGGGCACTGAAGCTTTCTTT. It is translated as CSAQGTEAFF.

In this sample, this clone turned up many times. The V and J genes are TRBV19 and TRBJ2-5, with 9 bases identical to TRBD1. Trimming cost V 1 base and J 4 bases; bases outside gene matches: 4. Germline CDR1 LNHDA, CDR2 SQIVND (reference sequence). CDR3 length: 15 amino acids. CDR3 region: CASSIAQGAGETQYF. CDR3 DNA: TGTGCCAGTAGTATAGCACAGGGGGCTGGAGAGACCCAGTACTTC.

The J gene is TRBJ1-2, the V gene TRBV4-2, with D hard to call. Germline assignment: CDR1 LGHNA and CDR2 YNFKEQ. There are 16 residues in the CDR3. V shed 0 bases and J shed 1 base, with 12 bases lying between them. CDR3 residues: CASSQESSTNNYGYTF. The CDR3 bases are TGTGCCAGCAGCCAAGAGTCATCGACCAATAACTATGGCTACACCTTC.

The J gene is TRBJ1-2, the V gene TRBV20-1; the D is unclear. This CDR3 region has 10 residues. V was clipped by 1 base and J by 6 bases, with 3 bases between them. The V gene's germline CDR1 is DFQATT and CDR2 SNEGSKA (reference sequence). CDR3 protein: CSARGNGYTF. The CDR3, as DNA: TGCAGTGCTAGAGGCAATGGCTACACCTTC.

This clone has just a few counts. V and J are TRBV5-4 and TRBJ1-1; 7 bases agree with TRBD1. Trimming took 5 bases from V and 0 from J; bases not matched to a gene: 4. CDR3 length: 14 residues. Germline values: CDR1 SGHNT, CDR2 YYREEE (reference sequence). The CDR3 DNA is TGTGCCAGCAGGGCGGGACAGTTGAACACTGAAGCTTTCTTT. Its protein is CASRAGQLNTEAFF.

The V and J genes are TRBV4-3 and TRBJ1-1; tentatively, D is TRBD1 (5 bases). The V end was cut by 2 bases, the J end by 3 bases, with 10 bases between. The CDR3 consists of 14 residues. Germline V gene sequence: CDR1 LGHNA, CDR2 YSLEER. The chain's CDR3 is CASSQQGRDTEAFF. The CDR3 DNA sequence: TGCGCCAGCAGCCAACAGGGAAGGGACACTGAAGCTTTCTTT.

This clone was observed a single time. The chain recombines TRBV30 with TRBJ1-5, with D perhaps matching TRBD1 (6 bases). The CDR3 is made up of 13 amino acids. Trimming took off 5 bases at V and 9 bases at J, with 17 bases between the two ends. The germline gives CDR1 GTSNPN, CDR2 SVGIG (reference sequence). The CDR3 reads CAWGGQSIGPQHF. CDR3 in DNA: TGTGCCTGGGGCGGACAGTCTATTGGGCCCCAGCATTTT. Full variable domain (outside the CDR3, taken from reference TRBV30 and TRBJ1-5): SQTIHQWPATLVQPVGSPLSLECTVEGTSNPNLYWYRQAAGRGLQLLFYSVGIGQISSEVPQNLSASRPQDRQFILSSKKLLLSDSGFYLCAWGGQSIGPQHFGDGTRLSIL.

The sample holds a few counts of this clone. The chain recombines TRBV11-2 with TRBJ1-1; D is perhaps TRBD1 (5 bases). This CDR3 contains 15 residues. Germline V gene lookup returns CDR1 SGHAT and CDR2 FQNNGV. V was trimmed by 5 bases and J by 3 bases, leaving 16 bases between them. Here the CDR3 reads CASSRFGGGDTEAFF. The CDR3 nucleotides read TGTGCCAGCAGCCGGTTTGGGGGTGGGGACACTGAAGCTTTCTTT.

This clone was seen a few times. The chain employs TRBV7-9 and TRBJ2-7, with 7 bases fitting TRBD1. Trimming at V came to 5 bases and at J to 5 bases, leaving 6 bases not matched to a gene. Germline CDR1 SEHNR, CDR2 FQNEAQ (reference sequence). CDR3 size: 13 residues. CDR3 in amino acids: CASSQGQYNEQYF. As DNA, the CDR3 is TGTGCCAGCAGCCAGGGACAGTATAACGAGCAGTACTTC.

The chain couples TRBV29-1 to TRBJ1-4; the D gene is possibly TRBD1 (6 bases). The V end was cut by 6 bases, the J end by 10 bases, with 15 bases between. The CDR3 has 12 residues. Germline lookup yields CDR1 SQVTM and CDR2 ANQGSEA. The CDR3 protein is CSVDTGRGKLFF. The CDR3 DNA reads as TGCAGCGTCGACACAGGGAGGGGAAAACTGTTTTTT.

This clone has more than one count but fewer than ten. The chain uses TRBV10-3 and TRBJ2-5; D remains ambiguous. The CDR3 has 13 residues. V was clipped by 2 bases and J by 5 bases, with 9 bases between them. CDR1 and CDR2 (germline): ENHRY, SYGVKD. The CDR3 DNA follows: TGTGCCATCAGTGAGGGCCCCAGGGAGACCCAGTACTTC. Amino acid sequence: CAISEGPRETQYF.

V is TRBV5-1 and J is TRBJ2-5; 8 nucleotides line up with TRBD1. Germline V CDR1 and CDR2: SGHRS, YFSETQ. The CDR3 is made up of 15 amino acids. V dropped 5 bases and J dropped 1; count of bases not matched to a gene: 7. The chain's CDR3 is CASSSSGTGQETQYF. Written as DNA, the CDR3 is TGCGCCAGCAGTTCTTCCGGGACAGGCCAAGAGACCCAGTACTTC.

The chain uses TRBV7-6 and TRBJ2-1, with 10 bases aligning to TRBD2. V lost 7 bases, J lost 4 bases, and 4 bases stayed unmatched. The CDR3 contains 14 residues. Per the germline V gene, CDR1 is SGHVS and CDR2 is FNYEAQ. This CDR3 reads CASTSGGFYNEQFF. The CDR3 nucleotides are TGTGCCAGCACTAGCGGGGGCTTTTACAATGAGCAGTTCTTC.

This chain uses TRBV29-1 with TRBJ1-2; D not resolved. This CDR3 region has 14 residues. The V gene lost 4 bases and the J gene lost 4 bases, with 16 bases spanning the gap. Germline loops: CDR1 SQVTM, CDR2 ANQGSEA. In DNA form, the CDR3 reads TGCAGCGTTGTCAGCGGGCCTCGGGGCTATGGCTACACCTTC. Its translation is CSVVSGPRGYGYTF.

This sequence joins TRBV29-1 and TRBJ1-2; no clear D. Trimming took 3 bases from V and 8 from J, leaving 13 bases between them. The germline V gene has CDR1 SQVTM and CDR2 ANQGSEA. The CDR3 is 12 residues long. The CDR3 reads CSVDEGPGGYTF. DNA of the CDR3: TGCAGCGTTGATGAAGGCCCCGGGGGCTACACCTTC. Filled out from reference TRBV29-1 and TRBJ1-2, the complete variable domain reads SAVISQKPSRDICQRGTSLTIQCQVDSQVTMMFWYRQQPGQSLTLIATANQGSEATYESGFVIDKFPISRPNLTFSTLTVSNMSPEDSSIYLCSVDEGPGGYTFGSGTRLTVV.

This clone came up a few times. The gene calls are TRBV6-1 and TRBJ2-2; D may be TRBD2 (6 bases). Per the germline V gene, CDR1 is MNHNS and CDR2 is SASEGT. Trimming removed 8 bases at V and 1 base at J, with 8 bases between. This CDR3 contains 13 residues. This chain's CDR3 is CASGDLNTGELFF. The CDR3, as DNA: TGTGCCAGCGGGGACTTGAACACCGGGGAGCTGTTTTTT.

In nucleotides, the CDR3 is TGCAGCGTTGAGGCTCCCGGGTCTGGCTACACCTTC. Translation gives CSVEAPGSGYTF. J is TRBJ1-2 and V is TRBV29-1, with unresolved D. There are 12 residues in the CDR3. Trimming stripped 3 bases from V and 7 bases from J, with 12 bases between. In germline, CDR1 is SQVTM, CDR2 ANQGSEA.

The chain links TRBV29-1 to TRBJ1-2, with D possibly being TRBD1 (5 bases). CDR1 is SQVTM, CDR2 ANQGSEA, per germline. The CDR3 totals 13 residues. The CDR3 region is CALDRTANYGYTF. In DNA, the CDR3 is TGCGCCCTCGACAGAACAGCTAACTATGGCTACACCTTC.